This T cell receptor (beta chain) comes out of a study of shared clonotypes between healthy human individuals. The assay was immunoSEQ multiplex PCR, and TCRdb's table has in-frame clones only and misses some. The sample includes some 2,000,000 clones, 90% to 95% of them seen just once. Sequencing used naive CD4+ T cells sorted from blood. Subset indicated: CD45RA+ positively selected. The receptor was derived from a man between 18 and 35 years old in good health.

In DNA form, the CDR3 reads TGTGCCATCAGAGACAGCGGGGCGGGAGAGACCCAGTACTTC. It is translated as CAIRDSGAGETQYF. The V gene is TRBV10-3, the J gene TRBJ2-5, with 7 positions matching TRBD2. The germline V gene encodes CDR1 ENHRY and CDR2 SYGVKD. With V trimmed by 6 bases and J by 4 bases, 8 bases remained unmatched. The CDR3 is 14 residues long.